These T cell receptor beta chains were read from a single sample in a study of T cells after yellow fever vaccination. MiXCR, run by TCRdb on the 5' RACE reads, gives a single entry per CDR3 protein. Of about 230,000 distinct CDR3 sequences listed, 5.5% to 8.5% are singletons. The source was CD4+ T cells sorted from PBMCs, collected on the day of the yellow fever booster vaccination. These receptors were collected from a man younger than 45 who received the YFV17D yellow fever vaccine. The CDR3 runs from the conserved cysteine through the conserved F or W. D genes are given only for firm matches. Clone size is stated in some rows and not others, as once, few, many or a class when expanded.

J: TRBJ2-2
D: .
size: few
V: TRBV5-1
DNA: TGCGCCAGCAGCCTCTCGGGAGCCAACATAGCCCGGGAGCTGTTTTTT
CDR3: CASSLSGANIARELFF

J: TRBJ2-7
D: TRBD2
size: many
V: TRBV29-1
DNA: TGCAGCGTTGCCCTAGGACTAGGGAGGGAGCAGTACTTC
CDR3: CSVALGLGREQYF

J: TRBJ2-3
D: .
size: many
V: TRBV15
DNA: TGTGCCACCAGCCCGGACCGCACAGATACGCAGTATTTT
CDR3: CATSPDRTDTQYF

J: TRBJ2-6
D: .
size: .
V: TRBV5-1
DNA: TGCGCCAGCAGCGGGGGGAGCTCTGGGGCCAACGTCCTGACTTTC
CDR3: CASSGGSSGANVLTF

J: TRBJ1-6
D: .
size: many
V: TRBV15
DNA: TGTGCCACCAGCAGAACCCGACAGGTCGGATCACCCCTCCACTTT
CDR3: CATSRTRQVGSPLHF

J: TRBJ2-7
D: .
size: many
V: TRBV5-1
DNA: TGCGCCAGCAGCTTGGGTCCAGGGGACTACGAGCAGTACTTC
CDR3: CASSLGPGDYEQYF

J: TRBJ1-6
D: .
size: .
V: TRBV3-1
DNA: TGTGCCAGCAGCCGCGATGCGGCCTCACCCCTCCACTTT
CDR3: CASSRDAASPLHF

J: TRBJ2-1
D: TRBD1
size: .
V: TRBV6-1
DNA: TGTGCCAGCAGTAGGCAACAGGGGGCTAGCAATGAGCAGTTCTTC
CDR3: CASSRQQGASNEQFF

J: TRBJ2-7
D: .
size: .
V: TRBV5-1
DNA: TGCGCCAGCAGCAGGGACACATTCTCCTACGAGCAGTACTTC
CDR3: CASSRDTFSYEQYF

J: TRBJ2-5
D: .
size: many
V: TRBV5-1
DNA: TGCGCCAGCAGCTTGGTGGGAGCTCAGGAGACCCAGTACTTC
CDR3: CASSLVGAQETQYF

J: TRBJ2-2
D: .
size: many
V: TRBV6-1
DNA: TGTGCCAGCAGTAAGATCGGGGGCACCGGGGAGCTGTTTTTT
CDR3: CASSKIGGTGELFF

J: TRBJ1-1
D: .
size: few
V: TRBV6-2/TRBV6-3
DNA: TGTGCCAGCAGTTTGGGACACTTGTTCACTGAAGCTTTCTTT
CDR3: CASSLGHLFTEAFF

J: TRBJ2-2
D: .
size: few
V: TRBV5-4
DNA: TGTGCCAGCAGCCAATTAGATGGCGAGGAGCTGTTTTTT
CDR3: CASSQLDGEELFF

J: TRBJ1-2
D: .
size: few
V: TRBV20-1
DNA: TGCAGTGCTAGTGGCTACACCTTC
CDR3: CSASGYTF

J: TRBJ2-2
D: .
size: .
V: TRBV11-3
DNA: TGTGCCAGCAGCTCTACAGGGCCCGGGGAGCTGTTTTTT
CDR3: CASSSTGPGELFF

J: TRBJ2-7
D: .
size: few
V: TRBV20-1
DNA: TGCAGTGCTATGGGCAAGCCCGGCACCTACGAGCAGTACTTC
CDR3: CSAMGKPGTYEQYF

J: TRBJ2-1
D: TRBD1
size: many
V: TRBV29-1
DNA: TGCAGCGTTGGGACAGGTACCTTTTTGGATGAGCAGTTCTTC
CDR3: CSVGTGTFLDEQFF

J: TRBJ2-3
D: .
size: many
V: TRBV19
DNA: TGTGCCAGTAGTATCTCGGGGCTCTCGGGCACAGATACGCAGTATTTT
CDR3: CASSISGLSGTDTQYF

J: TRBJ2-7
D: TRBD1
size: .
V: TRBV29-1
DNA: TGCAGCGCGGCGGGACAGGGGGCGGGTGAGCAGTACTTC
CDR3: CSAAGQGAGEQYF

J: TRBJ2-2
D: .
size: many
V: TRBV7-2
DNA: TGTGCCAGCAGCTTGGCACGGGATATCGGCTCCGGGGAGCTGTTTTTT
CDR3: CASSLARDIGSGELFF

J: TRBJ2-1
D: TRBD2
size: many
V: TRBV5-1
DNA: TGCGCCAGCAAATTGTGGACTAGCGGGGATGAGCAGTTCTTC
CDR3: CASKLWTSGDEQFF

J: TRBJ2-1
D: TRBD2
size: .
V: TRBV19
DNA: TGTGCCAGTAGTACCCGGACTAGCGGGAGGTATGAGCAGTTCTTC
CDR3: CASSTRTSGRYEQFF